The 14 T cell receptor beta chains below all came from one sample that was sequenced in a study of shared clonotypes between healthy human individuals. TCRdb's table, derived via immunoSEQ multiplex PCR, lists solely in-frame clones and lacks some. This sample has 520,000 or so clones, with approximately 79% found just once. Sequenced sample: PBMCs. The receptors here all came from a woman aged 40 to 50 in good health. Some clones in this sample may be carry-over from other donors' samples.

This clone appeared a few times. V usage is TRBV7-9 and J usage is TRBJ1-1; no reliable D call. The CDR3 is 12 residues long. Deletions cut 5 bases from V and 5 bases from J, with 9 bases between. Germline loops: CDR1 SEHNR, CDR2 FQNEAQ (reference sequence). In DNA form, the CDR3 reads TGTGCCAGCAGCCCAGGACGGACTGAAGCTTTCTTT. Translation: CASSPGRTEAFF.

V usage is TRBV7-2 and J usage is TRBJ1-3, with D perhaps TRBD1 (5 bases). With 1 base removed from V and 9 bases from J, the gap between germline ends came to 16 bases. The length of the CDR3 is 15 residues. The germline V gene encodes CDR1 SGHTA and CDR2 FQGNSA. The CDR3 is CASSLVEGRAATIYF. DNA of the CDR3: TGTGCCAGCAGCTTAGTAGAAGGCAGGGCTGCCACCATATATTTT. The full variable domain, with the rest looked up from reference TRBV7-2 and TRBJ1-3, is GAGVSQSPSNKVTEKGKDVELRCDPISGHTALYWYRQSLGQGLEFLIYFQGNSAPDKSGLPSDRFSAERTGGSVSTLTIQRTQQEDSAVYLCASSLVEGRAATIYFGEGSWLTVV.

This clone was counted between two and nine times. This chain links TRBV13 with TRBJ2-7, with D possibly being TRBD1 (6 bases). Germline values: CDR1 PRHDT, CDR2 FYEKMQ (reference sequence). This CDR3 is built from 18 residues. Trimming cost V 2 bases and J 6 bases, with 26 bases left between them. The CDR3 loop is CASSLSWGRNSIGLEQYF. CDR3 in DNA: TGTGCCAGCAGCTTAAGTTGGGGGCGGAACTCAATTGGGCTCGAGCAGTACTTC.

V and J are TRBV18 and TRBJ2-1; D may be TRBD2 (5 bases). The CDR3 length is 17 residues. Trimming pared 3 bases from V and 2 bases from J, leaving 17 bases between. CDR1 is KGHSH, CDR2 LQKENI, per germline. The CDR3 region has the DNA TGTGCCAGCTCACCCTCTTCCAGGCGACTAACCTACAATGAGCAGTTCTTC. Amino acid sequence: CASSPSSRRLTYNEQFF.

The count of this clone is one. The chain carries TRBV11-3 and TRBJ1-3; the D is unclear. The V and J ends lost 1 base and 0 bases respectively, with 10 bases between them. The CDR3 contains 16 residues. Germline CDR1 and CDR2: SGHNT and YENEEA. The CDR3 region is CASSLGGSDSGNTIYF. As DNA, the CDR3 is TGTGCCAGCAGCTTAGGAGGTTCAGACTCTGGAAACACCATATATTTT.

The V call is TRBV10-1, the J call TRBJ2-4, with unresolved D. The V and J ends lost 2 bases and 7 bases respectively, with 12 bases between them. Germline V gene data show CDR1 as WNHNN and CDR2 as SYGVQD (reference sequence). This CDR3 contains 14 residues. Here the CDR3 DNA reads TGCGCCAGCAGTGAGGGGGTAGGTTGGAACATTCAGTACTTC. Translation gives CASSEGVGWNIQYF.

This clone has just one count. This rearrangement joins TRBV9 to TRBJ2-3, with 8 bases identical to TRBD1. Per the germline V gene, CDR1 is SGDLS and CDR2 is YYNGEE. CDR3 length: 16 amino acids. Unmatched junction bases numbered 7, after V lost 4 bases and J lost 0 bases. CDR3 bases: TGTGCCAGCAGCCCCCACACAGGGGGAAGCACAGATACGCAGTATTTT. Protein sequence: CASSPHTGGSTDTQYF.

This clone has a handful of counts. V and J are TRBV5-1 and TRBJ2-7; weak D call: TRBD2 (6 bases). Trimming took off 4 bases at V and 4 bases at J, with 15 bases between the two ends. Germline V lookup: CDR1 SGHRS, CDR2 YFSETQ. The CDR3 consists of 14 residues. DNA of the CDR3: TGCGCCAGCAGCCTGGGAGGTGGGCTGTACGAGCAGTACTTC. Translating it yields CASSLGGGLYEQYF.

The CDR3 sequence: CASSRDSNSPLHF. The DNA for the CDR3 is TGTGCCAGCAGCCGGGACAGCAATTCACCCCTCCACTTT. The chain joins TRBV6-4 to TRBJ1-6; 7 nucleotides agree with TRBD1. V trimming: 6 bases; J trimming: 7 bases; junction bases outside the gene matches: 3. The CDR3 extends over 13 amino acids. CDR1 and CDR2 from the germline V gene are MRHNA and SNTAGT.

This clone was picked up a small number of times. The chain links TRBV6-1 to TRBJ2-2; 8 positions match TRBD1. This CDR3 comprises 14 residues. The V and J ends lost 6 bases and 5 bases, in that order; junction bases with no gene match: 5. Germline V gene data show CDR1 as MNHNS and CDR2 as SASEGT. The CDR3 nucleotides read TGTGCCAGCAGAGACAGGGGAGGAACCGGGGAGCTGTTTTTT. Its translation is CASRDRGGTGELFF.

As DNA, the CDR3 is TGTGCCAGCAGTGTAGACAGCCTCTACACTGAAGCTTTCTTT. Translated: CASSVDSLYTEAFF. The genes are TRBV25-1 and TRBJ1-1; weak D call: TRBD1 (5 bases). CDR1 and CDR2 from the germline V gene are MGHDK and SYGVNS. The CDR3 runs to 14 residues. The V end lost 4 bases, the J end lost 3 bases, and 12 bases lay between the germline ends. The full variable domain, completed using reference TRBV25-1 and TRBJ1-1, is EADIYQTPRYLVIGTGKKITLECSQTMGHDKMYWYQQDPGMELHLIHYSYGVNSTEKGDLSSESTVSRIRTEHFPLTLESARPSHTSQYLCASSVDSLYTEAFFGQGTRLTVV.

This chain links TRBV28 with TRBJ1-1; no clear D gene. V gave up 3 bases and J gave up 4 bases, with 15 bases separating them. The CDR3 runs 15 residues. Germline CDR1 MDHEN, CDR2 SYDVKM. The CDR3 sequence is CASSFVDGVGTEAFF. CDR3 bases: TGTGCCAGCAGTTTCGTGGACGGGGTGGGCACTGAAGCTTTCTTT.

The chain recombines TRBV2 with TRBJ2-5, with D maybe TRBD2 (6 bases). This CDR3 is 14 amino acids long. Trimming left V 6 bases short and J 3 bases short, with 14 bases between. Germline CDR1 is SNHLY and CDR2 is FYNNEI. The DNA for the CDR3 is TGTGCCAGCAGGCGGGACGAGTGGGAAGAGACCCAGTACTTC. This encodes CASRRDEWEETQYF.

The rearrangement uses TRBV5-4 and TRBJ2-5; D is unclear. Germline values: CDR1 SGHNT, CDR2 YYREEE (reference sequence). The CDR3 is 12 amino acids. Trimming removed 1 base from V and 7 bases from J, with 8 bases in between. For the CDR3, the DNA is TGTGCCAGCAGCTTGTTTTTGGGGACCCAGTACTTC. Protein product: CASSLFLGTQYF. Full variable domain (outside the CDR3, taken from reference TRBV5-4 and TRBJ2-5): ETGVTQSPTHLIKTRGQQVTLRCSSQSGHNTVSWYQQALGQGPQFIFQYYREEENGRGNFPPRFSGLQFPNYSSELNVNALELDDSALYLCASSLFLGTQYFGPGTRLLVL.